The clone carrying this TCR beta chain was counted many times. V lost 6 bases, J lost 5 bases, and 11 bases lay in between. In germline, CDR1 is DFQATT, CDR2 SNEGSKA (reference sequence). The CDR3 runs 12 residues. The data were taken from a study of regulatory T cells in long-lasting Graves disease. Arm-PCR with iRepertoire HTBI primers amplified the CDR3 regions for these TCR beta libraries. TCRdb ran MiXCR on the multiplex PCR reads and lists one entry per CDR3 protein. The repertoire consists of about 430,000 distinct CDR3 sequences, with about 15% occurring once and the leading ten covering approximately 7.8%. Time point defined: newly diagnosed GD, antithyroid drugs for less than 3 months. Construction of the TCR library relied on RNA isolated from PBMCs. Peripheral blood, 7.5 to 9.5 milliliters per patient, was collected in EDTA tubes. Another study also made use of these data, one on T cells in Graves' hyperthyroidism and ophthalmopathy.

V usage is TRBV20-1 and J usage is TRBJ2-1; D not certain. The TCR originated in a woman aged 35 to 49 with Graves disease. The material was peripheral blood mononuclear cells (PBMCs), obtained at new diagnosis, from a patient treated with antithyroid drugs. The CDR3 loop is CSAPPWNNEQFF. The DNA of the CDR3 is TGCAGTGCGCCGCCCTGGAACAATGAGCAGTTCTTC.